Each of the 3 T cell receptor beta chains below was sequenced from the same sample in a study of early T cells in non-severe SARS-CoV-2 infection. TCRdb ran MiXCR on the 5' RACE reads and lists one entry per CDR3 protein. This table has about 22,000 distinct CDR3 sequences, 3% to 4.5% appearing once. The material sequenced was whole blood. All receptors come from an adult who was a healthcare worker with PCR-confirmed SARS-CoV-2 infection or an uninfected control (not recorded which).

This clonotype has more than one count but fewer than ten. The rearrangement links TRBV12-3 or TRBV12-4 to TRBJ2-1; 7 bases align to TRBD2. The CDR3 is 13 residues long. J was trimmed by 9 bases and V by 5 bases; bases with no gene match: 7. The CDR3 protein is CASSPPGGSEQFF. The CDR3 nucleotides are TGTGCCAGCAGTCCCCCCGGCGGGAGTGAGCAGTTCTTC.

This clonotype was picked up many times. The rearrangement joins TRBV20-1 to TRBJ2-7; the match to TRBD1 covers 7 bases. J gave up 4 bases and V 0 bases, and 9 bases lay outside the gene matches. The CDR3 consists of 15 residues. Germline-derived CDR1 and CDR2 are DFQATT and SNEGSKA (reference sequence). The CDR3 spells CSAREQGQQLYEQYF. CDR3 DNA: TGCAGTGCTAGAGAGCAGGGACAGCAACTTTACGAGCAGTACTTC.

The sample holds a few counts of this clonotype. The rearrangement links TRBV6-6 to TRBJ2-3, with 13 nucleotides matching TRBD2. V shed 5 bases and J 7 bases; nucleotides not matched to a gene: 3. Germline V gene data show CDR1 as MNHNY and CDR2 as SVGAGI (reference sequence). The CDR3 runs to 14 residues. The CDR3 nucleotides are TGTGCCAGCAGTCCGGGACTAGCGGGACATACGCAGTATTTT. It is translated as CASSPGLAGHTQYF.